Below are 30 T cell receptor beta chains sequenced from a single sample in a study of Graves' ophthalmopathy and Graves' hyperthyroidism. The TCR beta CDR3 regions underwent amplification from RNA transcripts. Second-round multiplex PCR followed a first-round RT-PCR using HTBI primers. MiXCR, run by TCRdb on the multiplex PCR reads, gives a single entry per CDR3 protein. The sample has about 700,000 distinct CDR3 sequences, roughly 40% seen once. Sequenced input: peripheral blood. These receptors were taken from an adult man with Graves' ophthalmopathy.

This clonotype showed up many times. The genes are TRBV19 and TRBJ1-1; no definite D call. Trimming removed 1 base at V and 4 bases at J, with 10 bases between. CDR1 is LNHDA, CDR2 SQIVND, per germline (reference sequence). The CDR3 consists of 14 residues. CDR3 sequence: CASSIAGTVTEAFF. The CDR3 DNA reads as TGTGCCAGTAGTATAGCCGGTACGGTCACTGAAGCTTTCTTT.

This clonotype has only a few counts. V usage is TRBV7-8 and J usage is TRBJ2-5; D may be TRBD1 (5 bases). Per the germline V gene, CDR1 is SGHVS and CDR2 is FQNEAQ. The V and J ends lost 3 bases and 0 bases respectively, with 11 bases between them. The CDR3 spans 15 residues. CDR3 coding DNA: TGTGCCAGCAGCTTCAGGGTAGGAGACCAAGAGACCCAGTACTTC. Amino acid sequence: CASSFRVGDQETQYF.

This clonotype is a singleton in its sample. V gene TRBV7-9 combines with J gene TRBJ2-3; D gene ambiguous. Looked up from germline, CDR1 is SEHNR and CDR2 is FQNEAQ (reference sequence). The CDR3 is made up of 12 amino acids. Trimming shortened V by 6 bases and J by 7 bases, and 11 bases separated the two germline ends. The CDR3 here is CASRANENTQYF. The CDR3 DNA reads as TGTGCCAGCAGGGCAAACGAGAATACGCAGTATTTT.

This clonotype was detected many times. This chain connects TRBV29-1 to TRBJ2-7; 9 bases are shared with TRBD1. Germline loops: CDR1 SQVTM, CDR2 ANQGSEA. The V segment lost 7 bases and the J segment 3 bases; nucleotides outside the gene matches: 7. CDR3 length equals 13 residues. This chain's CDR3 is CSASGTGYYEQYF. The DNA of the CDR3 is TGCAGCGCATCCGGGACAGGGTACTACGAGCAGTACTTC.

This chain's CDR3 is CSLVLETQYF. The CDR3 region has the DNA TGCAGCTTAGTCCTGGAGACCCAGTACTTC. V and J are TRBV29-1 and TRBJ2-5; D is uncertain. Trimming removed 8 bases at V and 5 bases at J, with 9 bases between. The CDR3 is 10 amino acids. Per germline, CDR1 SQVTM and CDR2 ANQGSEA.

The chain carries TRBV10-3 and TRBJ1-2; TRBD1 might be the D (5 bases). The CDR3 is 16 amino acids. CDR1 is ENHRY and CDR2 is SYGVKD in the germline V gene. Trimming removed 4 bases from V and 6 bases from J, with 21 bases in between. CDR3 protein: CAISATGSKGQNGYTF. The CDR3 nucleotides read TGTGCCATCAGTGCAACCGGGAGCAAGGGGCAAAATGGCTACACCTTC.

Turning to this clonotype: One junction end does not reproduce the germline sequence, and a read error may be involved. This chain connects TRBV2 to TRBJ2-7; the D is unclear. The CDR3 consists of 13 residues. The germline CDR1 and CDR2 sequences are SNHLY and FYNNEI. CDR3 residues: CANSFPRPYEQYF. The CDR3 DNA sequence: TGTGCCAACAGTTTCCCAAGGCCCTACGAGCAGTACTTC.

This clonotype was detected many times. V is TRBV10-3 and J is TRBJ1-4; D gene uncertain. This CDR3 spans 15 amino acids. V dropped 0 bases and J dropped 4 bases, with 9 bases sitting between them. Germline loops: CDR1 ENHRY, CDR2 SYGVKD. CDR3 bases: TGTGCCATCAGTGAGTCGGTGGGGAATAATGAAAAACTGTTTTTT. Its translation: CAISESVGNNEKLFF.

As for this clonotype: A read error may produce the germline difference seen at one junction end. CDR3 nucleotides: TGTGCCAGCAGTTTAAAGCAGGGGGAGACCCAGTACTTC. It is translated as CASSLKQGETQYF. This sequence joins TRBV10-3 and TRBJ2-5, with D tentatively TRBD1 (6 bases). The CDR3 is made up of 13 amino acids. Per germline, CDR1 ENHRY and CDR2 SYGVKD.

As to this clonotype: The CDR3 does not end in the conserved phenylalanine or tryptophan, so this is likely a read error. It is unclear where the CDR3 begins or ends on the DNA, so no DNA is shown, and the CDR3 is as TCRdb lists it. The chain has TRBV15 and TRBJ1-2. From its first to its last residue, the CDR3 has 8 amino acids. Germline lookup yields CDR1 LNHNV and CDR2 YYDKDF (reference sequence). The CDR3 sequence is CATSRIVT.

The rearrangement links TRBV9 to TRBJ1-2, with 9 bases fitting TRBD1. V shed 4 bases and J 4 bases; nucleotides not matched to a gene: 8. CDR1 and CDR2 from the germline V gene are SGDLS and YYNGEE. This CDR3 is built from 15 residues. CDR3 sequence (DNA): TGTGCCAGCAGCAAAGCCCCGGGACAGGGCTATGGCTACACCTTC. Amino acid sequence: CASSKAPGQGYGYTF. The full variable domain, completed using reference TRBV9 and TRBJ1-2, is DSGVTQTPKHLITATGQRVTLRCSPRSGDLSVYWYQQSLDQGLQFLIQYYNGEERAKGNILERFSAQQFPDLHSELNLSSLELGDSALYFCASSKAPGQGYGYTFGSGTRLTVV.

This clonotype appeared a few times. The chain recombines TRBV6-6 with TRBJ1-5, with D possibly TRBD1 on 6 matching bases. The germline gives CDR1 MNHNY, CDR2 SVGAGI (reference sequence). This CDR3 spans 13 amino acids. The V end was cut by 7 bases, the J end by 2 bases, with 9 bases between. The CDR3 protein is CASMDRGNQPQHF. In nucleotides, the CDR3 is TGTGCCAGCATGGACAGAGGCAATCAGCCCCAGCATTTT.

This clonotype was recorded a few times. V usage is TRBV19 and J usage is TRBJ1-1; 7 nucleotides align to TRBD1. The CDR3 loop spans 14 amino acids. Trimming at V came to 3 bases and at J to 6 bases, leaving 7 bases not matched to a gene. CDR1 is LNHDA and CDR2 is SQIVND in the germline V gene (reference sequence). CDR3 bases: TGTGCCAGTAGTATTGCCGACAGGGACCCTGAAGCTTTCTTT. Its protein product is CASSIADRDPEAFF.

Regarding this clonotype: This is likely a read error, given that the CDR3 carries no conserved phenylalanine or tryptophan at its end. The J gene is TRBJ2-5, the V gene TRBV5-6; D possibly matches TRBD1 or TRBD2 (6 bases each). This CDR3 spans 15 amino acids. V lost 0 bases, J lost 5 bases, and 14 bases lay in between. Germline-derived CDR1 and CDR2 are SGHDT and YYEEEE. The chain's CDR3 is CASSLENGGRETQYC. The CDR3 region has the DNA TGTGCCAGCAGCTTGGAGAATGGGGGGCGGGAGACCCAGTACTGC.

The chain combines TRBV20-1 with TRBJ1-2, with D possibly TRBD1 on 5 matching bases. Germline CDR1 DFQATT, CDR2 SNEGSKA (reference sequence). This CDR3 has 14 residues. Trimming took off 4 bases at V and 6 bases at J, with 18 bases between the two ends. The CDR3 is CSATSRGARDGYTF. As DNA, the CDR3 is TGCAGTGCTACCTCCCGAGGGGCGCGAGATGGCTACACCTTC.

This clonotype has ten or more counts. This chain links TRBV11-2 with TRBJ2-5, with D possibly TRBD1 on 6 matching bases. This CDR3 contains 13 residues. The V end lost 5 bases, the J end lost 5 bases, and 12 bases lay between the germline ends. Germline CDR1 is SGHAT and CDR2 is FQNNGV. The CDR3 nucleotides are TGTGCCAGCAGCCAAACAGGGCTGGAGACCCAGTACTTC. As protein: CASSQTGLETQYF.

This clonotype was counted at least ten times. The genes are TRBV20-1 and TRBJ1-2; D might be TRBD1 (6 bases). Trimming took off 6 bases at V and 6 bases at J, with 14 bases between the two ends. The CDR3 sequence is 12 residues long. CDR1 is DFQATT, CDR2 SNEGSKA, per germline (reference sequence). The CDR3 loop reads CSAEDSSHGYTF. In nucleotides, the CDR3 is TGCAGTGCGGAGGACAGTTCCCATGGCTACACCTTC.

V and J are TRBV7-9 and TRBJ2-3, with D perhaps matching TRBD1 (6 bases). Germline values: CDR1 SEHNR, CDR2 FQNEAQ (reference sequence). The CDR3 extends over 13 amino acids. V lost 10 bases and J 0 bases, leaving 11 bases between the germline ends. CDR3 coding DNA: TGTGCCATGACGACAGGTAGCACAGATACGCAGTATTTT. It is translated as CAMTTGSTDTQYF. Combining the CDR3 with reference TRBV7-9 and TRBJ2-3 gives the whole variable domain DTGVSQNPRHKITKRGQNVTFRCDPISEHNRLYWYRQTLGQGPEFLTYFQNEAQLEKSRLLSDRFSAERPKGSFSTLEIQRTEQGDSAMYLCAMTTGSTDTQYFGPGTRLTVL.

Note on this clonotype: A much larger clone differs from this one at a single base, so this may be a read error. The chain employs TRBV7-9 and TRBJ2-5; 8 bases are shared with TRBD1. Trimming removed 5 bases from V and 5 bases from J; junction bases left unmatched: 10. Germline V gene data show CDR1 as SEHNR and CDR2 as FQNEAQ (reference sequence). The CDR3 covers 15 residues. DNA for the CDR3: TGTGCCAGCAGCCCAGGGGGCCTCCACAGGGAGACCCAGTACTTC. It yields the protein CASSPGGLHRETQYF. Supplemented by reference TRBV7-9 and TRBJ2-5, the full variable domain reads DTGVSQNPRHKITKRGQNVTFRCDPISEHNRLYWYRQTLGQGPEFLTYFQNEAQLEKSRLLSDRFSAERPKGSFSTLEIQRTEQGDSAMYLCASSPGGLHRETQYFGPGTRLLVL.

The V call is TRBV9, the J call TRBJ2-5; D is perhaps TRBD1 (6 bases). The germline V gene has CDR1 SGDLS and CDR2 YYNGEE. The V end lost 3 bases, the J end lost 1 base, and 16 bases lay between the germline ends. The CDR3 extends over 16 amino acids. CDR3: CASSDRRTELQETQYF. The DNA for the CDR3 is TGTGCCAGCAGCGACCGGAGGACAGAACTCCAAGAGACCCAGTACTTC.

The rearrangement links TRBV2 to TRBJ2-7, with D perhaps being TRBD1 or TRBD2 (6 bases each). The V and J ends lost 5 bases and 3 bases respectively, with 20 bases between them. The CDR3 spans 16 residues. Germline CDR1 reads SNHLY; CDR2 reads FYNNEI. This CDR3 reads CASSSRPAGQNYEQYF. DNA for the CDR3: TGTGCCAGCAGTTCCAGGCCCGCGGGACAAAACTACGAGCAGTACTTC.

This clonotype was seen many times. This sequence joins TRBV6-5 and TRBJ1-6; TRBD1 is a possible D gene (5 bases). Deletions cut 7 bases from V and 12 bases from J, with 19 bases between. The germline V gene has CDR1 MNHEY and CDR2 SVGAGI. The CDR3 length is 14 residues. CDR3 in DNA: TGTGCCAGCACGATGGGACGGGGATTGTTACCCCTCCACTTT. This gives the protein CASTMGRGLLPLHF.

The chain uses TRBV7-2 and TRBJ2-7; a weak D match, TRBD2 (5 bases). V lost 5 bases, J lost 2 bases, and 10 bases lay in between. The CDR3 extends over 13 amino acids. The germline V gene encodes CDR1 SGHTA and CDR2 FQGNSA. The CDR3 region is CASSTPGTYEQYF. The CDR3 bases are TGTGCCAGCAGCACACCCGGGACCTACGAGCAGTACTTC.

There are many counts of this clonotype. The rearrangement links TRBV2 to TRBJ2-7; D is possibly TRBD1 or TRBD2 (5 bases each). V was trimmed by 9 bases and J by 4 bases, leaving 13 bases between them. Germline CDR1 SNHLY, CDR2 FYNNEI. This CDR3 has 12 amino acids. This CDR3 reads CASTRGAYEQYF. CDR3 bases: TGTGCCAGTACGAGAGGGGCTTACGAGCAGTACTTC. Full variable domain (missing parts from reference TRBV2 and TRBJ2-7): EPEVTQTPSHQVTQMGQEVILRCVPISNHLYFYWYRQILGQKVEFLVSFYNNEISEKSEIFDDQFSVERPDGSNFTLKIRSTKLEDSAMYFCASTRGAYEQYFGPGTRLTVT.

Worth noting for this clonotype: Being one base from a much bigger clone, this may be a read error. This chain connects TRBV10-3 to TRBJ2-7, with D maybe TRBD2 (5 bases). This CDR3 has 14 residues. V was shortened by 10 bases and J by 5 bases, with 21 bases between the two germline ends. Germline CDR1 and CDR2: ENHRY and SYGVKD. DNA of the CDR3: TGTGCCAGCAGGAAAGCGCCTCCCGGGGACGAGCAGTACTTC. This encodes CASRKAPPGDEQYF.

Of note for this clonotype: The junction differs from germline at one of its ends, possibly a read error. The chain couples TRBV7-9 to TRBJ2-2; no reliable D call. This CDR3 has 15 amino acids. The germline CDR1 and CDR2 sequences are SEHNR and FQNEAQ (reference sequence). The CDR3 nucleotides read TGCGCCAGCAGCCAAGATTCAGGCGCGGCCGGGGAGCTGTTTTTT. As protein: CASSQDSGAAGELFF.

This clonotype occurred many times. In nucleotides, the CDR3 is TGTGCCAGCAGCGTGGGAATACAGGGTCCTAACTATGGCTACACCTTC. Protein product: CASSVGIQGPNYGYTF. The V and J genes are TRBV9 and TRBJ1-2, with D perhaps TRBD1 (6 bases). Germline values: CDR1 SGDLS, CDR2 YYNGEE. The ends were cut back, 2 bases at V and 0 bases at J, with 14 bases in the middle. CDR3 length: 16 amino acids.

This clonotype was counted ten times or more. The chain uses TRBV19 and TRBJ2-6; either TRBD1 or TRBD2 may fit D (7 bases each). Deletions cut 8 bases from V and 1 base from J, with 15 bases between. This CDR3 is 16 amino acids long. Germline V gene lookup returns CDR1 LNHDA and CDR2 SQIVND (reference sequence). The CDR3 region has the DNA TGTGCCAGTTCACAGGGGAGGGGATCTGGGGCCAACGTCCTGACTTTC. It yields the protein CASSQGRGSGANVLTF.

This clonotype showed up many times. The rearrangement links TRBV7-9 to TRBJ1-3; a possible D gene is TRBD1 (5 bases). The germline V and J ends were trimmed by 5 bases and 4 bases, with 15 bases remaining between them. Germline CDR1 SEHNR, CDR2 FQNEAQ (reference sequence). CDR3 size: 15 residues. The CDR3 DNA reads as TGTGCCAGCAGCCGAGTTCAGGGCTTGGGAAACACCATATATTTT. Residues: CASSRVQGLGNTIYF.

This rearrangement joins TRBV19 to TRBJ2-6, with 11 bases that match TRBD1. The CDR3 runs to 16 residues. Germline V gives CDR1 LNHDA, CDR2 SQIVND (reference sequence). V lost 9 bases, J lost 2 bases, and 6 bases stayed unmatched. CDR3 region: CASRGQGAPGANVLTF. CDR3 nucleotides: TGTGCCAGCAGAGGACAGGGGGCTCCTGGGGCCAACGTCCTGACTTTC.